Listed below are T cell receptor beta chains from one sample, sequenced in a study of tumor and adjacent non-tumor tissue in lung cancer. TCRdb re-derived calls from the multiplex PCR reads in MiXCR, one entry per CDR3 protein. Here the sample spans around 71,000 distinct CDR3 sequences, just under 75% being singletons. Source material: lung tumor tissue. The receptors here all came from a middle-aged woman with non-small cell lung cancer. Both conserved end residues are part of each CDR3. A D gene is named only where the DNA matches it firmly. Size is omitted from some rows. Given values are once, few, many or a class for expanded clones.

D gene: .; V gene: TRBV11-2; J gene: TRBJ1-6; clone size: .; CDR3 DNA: TGTGCTTGCAGCTCTACATTAGGGACAAACCGGAGTTCACCCCTCCACTTT; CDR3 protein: CACSSTLGTNRSSPLHF
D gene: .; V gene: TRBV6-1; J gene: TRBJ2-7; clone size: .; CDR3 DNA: TGTGCCAGCTGGGACGTGACAGTTGGTAACTTC; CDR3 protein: CASWDVTVGNF
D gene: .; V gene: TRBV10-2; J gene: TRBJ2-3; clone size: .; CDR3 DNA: TGCGCCAGCAGATTGACGCCTAACGGCCTCACAGATATGAAGTATTTT; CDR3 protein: CASRLTPNGLTDMKYF
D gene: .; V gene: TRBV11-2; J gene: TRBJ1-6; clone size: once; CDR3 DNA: TGTGCCAGCAGTTCAACATTAGGGACAAACCAGAGTTCATCCCTCCACTTT; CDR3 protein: CASSSTLGTNQSSSLHF
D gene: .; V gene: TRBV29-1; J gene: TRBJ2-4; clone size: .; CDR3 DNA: TGCAGCATAACCGGGGTTGGATCCAAAAACATTGAGTACTTC; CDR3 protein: CSITGVGSKNIEYF
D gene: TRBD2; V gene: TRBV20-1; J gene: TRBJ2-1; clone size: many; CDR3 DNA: TGCAGTGCTAGATCGCTCGGGCGGGGGGGTTCCGGAGGGATCTACAATGAGCAGTTCTTC; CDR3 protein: CSARSLGRGGSGGIYNEQFF
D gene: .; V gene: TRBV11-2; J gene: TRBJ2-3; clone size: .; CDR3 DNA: TGTGCCAGCAGCTTAGATCAGGAGGCCTTGACAGATACGCAGTATTTT; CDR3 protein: CASSLDQEALTDTQYF
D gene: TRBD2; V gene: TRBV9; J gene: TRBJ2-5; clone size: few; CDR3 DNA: TGTGCCAGCAGCGTAGGACTAGCGGGAGGTCCCCAACAGACCCAGTACTTC; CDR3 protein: CASSVGLAGGPQQTQYF
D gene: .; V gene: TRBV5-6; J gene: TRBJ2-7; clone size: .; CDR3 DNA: TGTGCCAGCAGTTTGACGGGGGCCCAACGAGTATACGGGCAATACTTC; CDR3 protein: CASSLTGAQRVYGQYF
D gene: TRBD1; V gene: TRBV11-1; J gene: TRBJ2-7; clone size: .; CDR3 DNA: TGTGTCGGCAGCTTAGAGACAGGGACCTACGAGCACTACTTC; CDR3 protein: CVGSLETGTYEHYF
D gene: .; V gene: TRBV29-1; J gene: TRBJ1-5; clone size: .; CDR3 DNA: TGCTGCGTTGCGAGGGCTCCTAATCAGCCCCAGCAATTT; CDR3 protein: CCVARAPNQPQQF
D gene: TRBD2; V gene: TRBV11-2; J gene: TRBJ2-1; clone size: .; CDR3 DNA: TGTGCCAGCAGCTTAAGTGCGGGAGTGTACTGGGAGTCGTTCTTC; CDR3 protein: CASSLSAGVYWESFF
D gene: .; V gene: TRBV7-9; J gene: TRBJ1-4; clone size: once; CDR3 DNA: TGTGCCAGCAGCCAGTACACCAGGAGGAATGAAAAACTGTTTTTT; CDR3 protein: CASSQYTRRNEKLFF
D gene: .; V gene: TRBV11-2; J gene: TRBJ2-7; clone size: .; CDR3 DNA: TGTACCAGCAGTTTCTCCGTGGGCGGATCCTACGAGCAGTGCTTC; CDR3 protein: CTSSFSVGGSYEQCF
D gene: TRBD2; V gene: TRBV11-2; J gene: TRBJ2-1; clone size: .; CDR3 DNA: TGTGCCAGCTGCTTAGGTCCCAGCGGGGGGATTAAGCAGTTCTTC; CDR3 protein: CASCLGPSGGIKQFF
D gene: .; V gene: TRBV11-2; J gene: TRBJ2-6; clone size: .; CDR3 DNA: TGTGACAGCAGCTTAGAGGTCTCTGGGGCCAACGTCCAGACTTTC; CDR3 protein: CDSSLEVSGANVQTF
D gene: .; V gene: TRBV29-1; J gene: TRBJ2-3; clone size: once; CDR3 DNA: TGCAGCGTGTCAGACAGGTCCCCCACAGATACGCAGTATTTT; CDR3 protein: CSVSDRSPTDTQYF
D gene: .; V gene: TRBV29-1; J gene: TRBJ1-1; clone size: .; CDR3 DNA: TGCAGAGTTCGGGCATGGTTCACTGAAGCTTTCTTC; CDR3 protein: CRVRAWFTEAFF
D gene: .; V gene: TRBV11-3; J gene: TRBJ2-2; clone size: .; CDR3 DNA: TGTGCCAATAGCTTAGCCGGCCACGGGGAGCTGTTCTTT; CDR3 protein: CANSLAGHGELFF
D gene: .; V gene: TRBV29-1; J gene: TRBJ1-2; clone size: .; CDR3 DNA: TGCAGCATTAGGCAGGGCGGCTACACCTTT; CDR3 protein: CSIRQGGYTF
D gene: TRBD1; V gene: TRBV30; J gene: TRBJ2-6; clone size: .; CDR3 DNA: TGTGCCTGGAGTGCAGGGGGCTCTGGGGCCAACGTCCTGACTTTC; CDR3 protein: CAWSAGGSGANVLTF
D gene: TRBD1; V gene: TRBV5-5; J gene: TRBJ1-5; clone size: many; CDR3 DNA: TGTGCCAGCAGCTTACAGGGGGCCTCCAATCAGCCCCAGCATTTT; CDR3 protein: CASSLQGASNQPQHF
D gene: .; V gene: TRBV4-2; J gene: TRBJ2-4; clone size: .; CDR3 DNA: TGTGCCAGTATCCAGACAGGGCGGGGAAACATTCAGTACTTC; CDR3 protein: CASIQTGRGNIQYF
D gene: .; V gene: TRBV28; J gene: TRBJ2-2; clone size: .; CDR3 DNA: .; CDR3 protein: CASSPGATVGGSCFF
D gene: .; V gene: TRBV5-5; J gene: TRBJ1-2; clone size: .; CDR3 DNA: TGTGCCAGCAGCTCAACGACAAGGGGGGGTGGCTACACCTTC; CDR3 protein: CASSSTTRGGGYTF
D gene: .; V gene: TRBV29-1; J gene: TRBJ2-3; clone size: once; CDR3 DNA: TGCAGCGTACCTTCTGGAGATACACAGTATTTT; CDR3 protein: CSVPSGDTQYF
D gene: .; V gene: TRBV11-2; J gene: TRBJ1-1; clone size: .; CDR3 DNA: TGTGCCTGCAGCTTAAGGGGGGGCAGGGGTTGGTTCTCCACTGAAGCTTTCTTT; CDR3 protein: CACSLRGGRGWFSTEAFF
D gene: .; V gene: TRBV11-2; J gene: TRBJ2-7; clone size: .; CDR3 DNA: TGTGCCAATAGCTTAGGTGAGGGCAGGCAATACGAGCAGTACTTC; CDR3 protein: CANSLGEGRQYEQYF
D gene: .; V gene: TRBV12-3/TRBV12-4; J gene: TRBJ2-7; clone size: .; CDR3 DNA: TGTGCCAGCAGTTCCCCTAGCCGGCGCTTCGAGCAATACTTC; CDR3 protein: CASSSPSRRFEQYF
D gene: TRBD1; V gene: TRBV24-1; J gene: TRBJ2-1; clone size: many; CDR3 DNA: TGTGCCACCAGTGACCCGGGACAGGGATCCTACAATGAGCAGTTCTTC; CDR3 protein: CATSDPGQGSYNEQFF
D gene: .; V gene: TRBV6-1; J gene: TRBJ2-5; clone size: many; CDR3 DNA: TGTGCCAGCAGTTCAGGCTTCGGAGAGACCCAGTACTTC; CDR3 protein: CASSSGFGETQYF
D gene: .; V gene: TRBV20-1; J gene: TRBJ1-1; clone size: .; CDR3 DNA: TGCAGTGTTAGCGAACGGGAGTCTGAAGCTTTCTTT; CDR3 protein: CSVSERESEAFF
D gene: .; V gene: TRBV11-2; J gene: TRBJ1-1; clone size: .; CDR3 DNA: TGTATCAGCAGCTTGCGGCACGGGCGCGCTGAAGCTTTCTTT; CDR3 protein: CISSLRHGRAEAFF
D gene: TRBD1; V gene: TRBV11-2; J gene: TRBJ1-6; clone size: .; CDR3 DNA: TGTGCCAGTAGCCCAAATGTCAGGGGGACTTCAGCCCTCCACTTT; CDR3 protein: CASSPNVRGTSALHF
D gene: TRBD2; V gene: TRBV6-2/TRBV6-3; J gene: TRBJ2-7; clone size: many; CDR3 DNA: TGTGCCAGCAGTGATGGACTAGGGGTCTACGAGCAGTACTTC; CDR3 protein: CASSDGLGVYEQYF
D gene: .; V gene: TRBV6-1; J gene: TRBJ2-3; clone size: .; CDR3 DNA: TGTGCCAGCAGTCCCCGGACCCAGATAGATACGCATTATTTT; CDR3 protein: CASSPRTQIDTHYF
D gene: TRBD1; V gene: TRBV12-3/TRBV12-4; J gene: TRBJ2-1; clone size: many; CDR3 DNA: TGTGCCAGCAGACCAGGGACAGGGCCGTACAATGAGCAGTTCTTC; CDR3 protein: CASRPGTGPYNEQFF
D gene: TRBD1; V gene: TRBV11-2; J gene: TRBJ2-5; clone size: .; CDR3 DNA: TGTGCCAGCAGCTTAGGTCTACACGCGAAAAGGGGGCGCGGCGAGACCCAGTACTTC; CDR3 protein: CASSLGLHAKRGRGETQYF
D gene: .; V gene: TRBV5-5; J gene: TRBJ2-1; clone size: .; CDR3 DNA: TGTGCCAGCAATATCGCAGACGGCAATGAGCAGTTCTTC; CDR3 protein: CASNIADGNEQFF
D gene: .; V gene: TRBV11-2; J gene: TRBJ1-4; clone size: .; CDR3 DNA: TGTGCCAGCAGCCAAATAGTTTTCCGGATGAGTGAAAAACTGTTTTTT; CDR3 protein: CASSQIVFRMSEKLFF
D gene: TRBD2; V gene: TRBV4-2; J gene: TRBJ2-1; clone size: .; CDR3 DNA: TGTGCCAGCAGCCCATCGACTAGCGGGAGTGGTAATGAGCAGTTCTTC; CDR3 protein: CASSPSTSGSGNEQFF
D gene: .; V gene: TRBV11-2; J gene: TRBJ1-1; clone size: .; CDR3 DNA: TGTGCCAGCAGCTTAGAATCAGACCTGGCGGACACTGAATCTTTCTTT; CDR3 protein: CASSLESDLADTESFF
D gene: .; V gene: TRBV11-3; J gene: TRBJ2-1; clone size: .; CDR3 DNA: TGTACCAGCAGCCCCGGAGAGGGGGGCAGTGAGCAGTTCTTC; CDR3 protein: CTSSPGEGGSEQFF
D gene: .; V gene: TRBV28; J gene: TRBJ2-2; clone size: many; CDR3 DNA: TGTGCCAGCAGTTCTTGGTGGCAGCGGAACACCGGGGAGCTGTTTTTT; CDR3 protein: CASSSWWQRNTGELFF
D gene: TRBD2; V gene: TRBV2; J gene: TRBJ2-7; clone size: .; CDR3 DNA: TGTACCAGCACAATAGGACTAGCGGGACCGGAGCAGTACTTC; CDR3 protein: CTSTIGLAGPEQYF
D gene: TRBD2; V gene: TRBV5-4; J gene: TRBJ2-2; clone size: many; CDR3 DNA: TGTGCCAGCAGCGGGTCCGGGACTAGCCGTACCAGGGGGGAGCTGTTTTTT; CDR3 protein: CASSGSGTSRTRGELFF
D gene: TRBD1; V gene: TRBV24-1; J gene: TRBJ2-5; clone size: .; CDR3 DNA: TGTGCCACCAGTGATGAACAGGGGGTTATGGGGGAGATCCAGTACTTC; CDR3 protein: CATSDEQGVMGEIQYF
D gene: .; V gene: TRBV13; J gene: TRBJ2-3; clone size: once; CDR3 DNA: TGTGCCAGCAACATACGGGTCACAGATACGCAGTATTTT; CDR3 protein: CASNIRVTDTQYF
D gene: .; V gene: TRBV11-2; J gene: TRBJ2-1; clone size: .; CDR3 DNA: TGTGCCAGCTCCAAAACGGGGACCGTCAATGAGCAGTTCTTC; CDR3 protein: CASSKTGTVNEQFF
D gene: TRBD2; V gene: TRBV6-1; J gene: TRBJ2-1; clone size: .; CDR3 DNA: TGTGTCAGCAGGCCACTAGCGGGGTTTACGGAAAAGCAGTTCTTC; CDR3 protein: CVSRPLAGFTEKQFF
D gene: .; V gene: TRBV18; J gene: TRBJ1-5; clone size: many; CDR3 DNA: TGTGCCAGCTCACCAGGAACGAATGCCCGCAATCAGCCCCAGCATTTT; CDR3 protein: CASSPGTNARNQPQHF
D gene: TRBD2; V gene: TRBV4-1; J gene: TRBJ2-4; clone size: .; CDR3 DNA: TGCGCCAGCTACTCCCCTAGCGGGAGGGCTACGTCTATTCAGTACTTC; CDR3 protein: CASYSPSGRATSIQYF
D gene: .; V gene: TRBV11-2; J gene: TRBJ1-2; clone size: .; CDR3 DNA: TGTGCAGGCAGCTTAGACCGACAAGGCTACACATTC; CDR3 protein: CAGSLDRQGYTF
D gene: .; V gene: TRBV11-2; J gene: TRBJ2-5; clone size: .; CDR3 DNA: TGTGCCAGCAGCTTAGTAGGACGGAGGGCCCATGAGACCCAGTACTTC; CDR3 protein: CASSLVGRRAHETQYF